This passage covers 19 T cell receptor beta chains from one sample sequenced in a study of spatial heterogeneity in lung cancer. Study findings and constraints: Mutation counts in tumors were tracked by counts of expanded intratumoral alpha and beta TCRs.

TCRdb reanalysed the 5' RACE reads using MiXCR and keeps one entry per CDR3 protein. The sample lists some 1,500 distinct CDR3 sequences, 5.9% occurring once. Described time point: sample taken at primary tumor resection. No antigen has been identified for these receptors. The sample was lung tumor tissue, taken at surgery. The source is a female donor with early-stage non-small cell lung cancer.

Regarding this clonotype: This beta chain came through as a stray read in a library set up for alpha chains, and its size says little. The chain recombines TRBV6-1 with TRBJ2-3; TRBD2 matches at 7 bases. V dropped 3 bases and J dropped 4; count of bases not matched to a gene: 13. CDR3 length: 17 residues. Germline V gene data show CDR1 as MNHNS and CDR2 as SASEGT. CDR3 residues: CASSDWVRTRASDTQYF. The DNA for the CDR3 is TGTGCCAGCAGTGATTGGGTGAGGACTAGGGCCTCAGATACGCAGTATTTT.

Relative to its sample, this clonotype is medium-sized (0.01 to 0.1%). This beta chain is an unintended read in a library built for alpha chains; its size means little. The V gene is TRBV7-3, the J gene TRBJ2-1, with 9 bases lining up with TRBD2. The CDR3 is made up of 16 amino acids. J was trimmed by 4 bases and V by 5 bases; bases with no gene match: 9. Germline CDR1 SGHTA, CDR2 FQGTGA. The CDR3 nucleotides are TGTGCCAGCAGCCCACGAGCGGGGGGCGGTTACAATGAGCAGTTCTTC. Residues: CASSPRAGGGYNEQFF.

Sample share makes this clonotype medium-sized (0.01 to 0.1%). Being off target in a library aimed at alpha chains, this beta chain has a size of little meaning. V gene TRBV6-5 combines with J gene TRBJ1-3; D perhaps matches TRBD1 (6 bases). Trimming removed 4 bases from V and 0 bases from J, with 13 bases in between. The CDR3 contains 16 residues. CDR1 MNHEY and CDR2 SVGAGI come from the germline V gene. For the CDR3, the DNA is TGTGCCAGCAGTTCTACAGGACAGTACTCTGGAAACACCATATATTTT. It is translated as CASSSTGQYSGNTIYF.

In its sample, this clonotype is medium-sized. Since it is a stray read in a library aimed at alpha chains, this beta chain has a size that is not meaningful. CDR3 sequence (DNA): TGTGCCAGCAGCTTAGATACGGGGCTGGGCGAGCAGTACTTC. Translation: CASSLDTGLGEQYF. The V call is TRBV11-3, the J call TRBJ2-7; D tentatively fits TRBD1 or TRBD2 (5 bases each). The CDR3 covers 14 residues. Germline CDR1 and CDR2: SGHNT and YENEEA. V dropped 0 bases and J dropped 6 bases, with 12 bases sitting between them.

By sample fraction, this clonotype is medium-sized (0.01 to 0.1%). This beta chain represents an off-target read in a library built for alpha chains; its size is of limited meaning. This rearrangement joins TRBV20-1 to TRBJ1-1; perhaps TRBD1 as D (5 bases). Germline V gives CDR1 DFQATT, CDR2 SNEGSKA (reference sequence). V lost 0 bases and J 1 base, leaving 12 bases between the germline ends. The CDR3 consists of 15 residues. Here the CDR3 DNA reads TGCAGTGCTAGAGATCACGGAGGGGAGAACACTGAAGCTTTCTTT. Translated: CSARDHGGENTEAFF.

By sample fraction, this clonotype is medium-sized. Since the library was made to target alpha chains, this beta chain is a stray read and its abundance is not meaningful. The rearrangement joins TRBV19 to TRBJ2-2; D ambiguous. The CDR3 sequence is 14 residues long. The V gene's germline CDR1 is LNHDA and CDR2 SQIVND (reference sequence). Trimming removed 3 bases from V and 3 bases from J, with 8 bases in between. CDR3 loop: CASSIFGDTGELFF. In DNA form, the CDR3 reads TGTGCCAGTAGTATCTTCGGTGACACCGGGGAGCTGTTTTTT.

This clonotype is medium-sized by share. This beta chain slipped into a library made for alpha chains as a stray read, so its size is not meaningful. This chain links TRBV13 with TRBJ2-7; 8 bases align to TRBD1. Germline CDR1 is PRHDT and CDR2 is FYEKMQ (reference sequence). The CDR3 runs 15 residues. With V trimmed by 6 bases and J by 3 bases, 10 bases remained unmatched. CDR3 in DNA: TGTGCCAGCAGGCCGTTAGGACAGGGACGCTACGAGCAGTACTTC. Translating gives CASRPLGQGRYEQYF.

This clonotype was seen at least ten times. This beta chain is a stray sequence in a library constructed for alpha chains; its clone size is not meaningful. This rearrangement joins TRBV5-1 to TRBJ1-6; the D gene is possibly TRBD1 (6 bases). Germline loops: CDR1 SGHRS, CDR2 YFSETQ. There are 14 residues in the CDR3. Trimming took off 4 bases at V and 9 bases at J, with 14 bases between the two ends. DNA of the CDR3: TGCGCCAGCAGCGACACAGGGACCGTTTCACCCCTCCACTTT. Its protein product is CASSDTGTVSPLHF.

Concerning this clonotype itself: This beta chain is an unintended read in a library built for alpha chains; its size means little. The chain employs TRBV12-3 or TRBV12-4 and TRBJ2-2, with a weak D call TRBD1 (6 bases). The V end lost 5 bases, the J end lost 5 bases, and 15 bases lay between the germline ends. The CDR3 is 15 residues long. The CDR3 bases are TGTGCCAGCAGTGCTCTCTCTACAGGGACCGGGGAGCTGTTTTTT. As protein: CASSALSTGTGELFF.

In regard to this clonotype: This beta chain is an off-target read within a library intended for alpha chains, so its frequency means little. V usage is TRBV19 and J usage is TRBJ2-7; no clear D gene. The V gene's germline CDR1 is LNHDA and CDR2 SQIVND (reference sequence). The V and J ends lost 4 bases and 1 base respectively, with 14 bases between them. CDR3 size: 15 residues. As DNA, the CDR3 is TGTGCCAGTAGTACCATCACTGGTGGGTCCTACGAGCAGTACTTC. Translation: CASSTITGGSYEQYF.

This clonotype is labeled large. This beta chain represents an off-target read in a library built for alpha chains; its size is of limited meaning. The chain couples TRBV7-8 to TRBJ2-1; 9 bases fit TRBD1. The V and J ends lost 1 base and 4 bases, in that order; junction bases with no gene match: 5. Germline V gene data show CDR1 as SGHVS and CDR2 as FQNEAQ. The CDR3 is made up of 16 amino acids. CDR3 bases: TGTGCCAGCAGCTTAGTCGGGACAGGGCAATACAATGAGCAGTTCTTC. Translation: CASSLVGTGQYNEQFF. Full variable domain (outside the CDR3, taken from reference TRBV7-8 and TRBJ2-1): GAGVSQSPRYKVAKRGQDVALRCDPISGHVSLFWYQQALGQGPEFLTYFQNEAQLDKSGLPSDRFFAERPEGSVSTLKIQRTQQEDSAVYLCASSLVGTGQYNEQFFGPGTRLTVL.

Within the sample, this clonotype is medium-sized. This beta chain is a stray sequence in a library constructed for alpha chains; its clone size is not meaningful. V gene TRBV25-1 combines with J gene TRBJ1-3, with 8 bases identical to TRBD1. Trimming removed 6 bases from V and 0 bases from J; junction bases left unmatched: 1. This CDR3 is built from 14 residues. CDR1 MGHDK and CDR2 SYGVNS come from the germline V gene. The CDR3 bases are TGTGCCAGCAGGGGGACAGGCTCTGGAAACACCATATATTTT. Translating it yields CASRGTGSGNTIYF.

Relative to its sample, this clonotype is medium-sized (0.01 to 0.1%). This beta chain lies outside the target of a library built for alpha chains; its clone size means little. The rearrangement joins TRBV6-5 to TRBJ2-5; no clear D. Germline values: CDR1 MNHEY, CDR2 SVGAGI. This CDR3 has 12 residues. Deletions cut 7 bases from V and 5 bases from J, with 11 bases between. DNA of the CDR3: TGTGCCAGCAAATCGGTGGGCGAGACCCAGTACTTC. Its translation: CASKSVGETQYF.

This clonotype rates as medium-sized. This beta chain is a stray read from a library made for alpha chains; its abundance is not meaningful. The chain joins TRBV7-3 to TRBJ2-5, with 12 bases lining up with TRBD2. The CDR3 is 18 amino acids. With 3 bases clipped from V and 0 bases from J, the junction kept 8 bases outside the gene matches. The V gene's germline CDR1 is SGHTA and CDR2 FQGTGA. CDR3 coding DNA: TGTGCCAGCAGCTTGTCGGGACTAGCGGGTCGGTACCAAGAGACCCAGTACTTC. Amino acid sequence: CASSLSGLAGRYQETQYF.

As regards this clonotype: Little can be read into the size of this beta chain, an off-target read in a library designed for alpha chains. The chain couples TRBV3-1 to TRBJ1-1; no reliable D call. There are 12 residues in the CDR3. The V and J ends lost 4 bases and 4 bases respectively, with 7 bases between them. In germline, CDR1 is LGHDT, CDR2 YNNKEL (reference sequence). CDR3 loop: CASSPLGTEAFF. DNA for the CDR3: TGTGCCAGCAGCCCCCTGGGCACTGAAGCTTTCTTT.

This clonotype is labeled as medium-sized (0.01 to 0.1%). With the library built for alpha chains, this beta chain is off target and its frequency is not meaningful. The rearrangement uses TRBV12-3 or TRBV12-4 and TRBJ2-7, with D possibly TRBD1 on 5 matching bases. The length of the CDR3 is 11 residues. The V and J ends lost 3 bases and 6 bases respectively, with 6 bases between them. The CDR3 nucleotides read TGTGCCAGCAGTTTTGGGGCCGAGCAGTACTTC. The encoded protein is CASSFGAEQYF.

This clonotype came up many times. The library was designed around alpha chains, so this beta chain is a stray read whose abundance carries little weight. The V and J genes are TRBV5-1 and TRBJ2-7; TRBD1 matches at 10 bases. V shed 4 bases and J 3 bases; nucleotides not matched to a gene: 10. The CDR3 runs 16 residues. CDR1 and CDR2 (germline): SGHRS, YFSETQ. CDR3 bases: TGCGCCAGCAGCAAGGACCCGGGACAGGGGAGCTACGAGCAGTACTTC. Amino acids: CASSKDPGQGSYEQYF.

By sample fraction, this clonotype is medium-sized (0.01 to 0.1%). This beta chain is a stray sequence in a library constructed for alpha chains; its clone size is not meaningful. J is TRBJ1-1 and V is TRBV7-9; no definite D call. The germline V and J ends were trimmed by 10 bases and 3 bases, with 9 bases remaining between them. The CDR3 contains 11 residues. Germline-derived CDR1 and CDR2 are SEHNR and FQNEAQ (reference sequence). CDR3 region: CATGEYTEAFF. The CDR3 bases are TGTGCCACCGGGGAGTACACTGAAGCTTTCTTT. The complete variable domain, with remaining parts taken from reference TRBV7-9 and TRBJ1-1, reads DTGVSQNPRHKITKRGQNVTFRCDPISEHNRLYWYRQTLGQGPEFLTYFQNEAQLEKSRLLSDRFSAERPKGSFSTLEIQRTEQGDSAMYLCATGEYTEAFFGQGTRLTVV.

Within the sample, this clonotype is medium-sized. This beta chain is off target for a library built for alpha chains, so its abundance means little. The J gene is TRBJ1-5, the V gene TRBV6-1, with D tentatively TRBD1 (5 bases). CDR1 is MNHNS and CDR2 is SASEGT in the germline V gene. CDR3 length equals 16 residues. Trimming left V 1 base short and J 0 bases short, with 10 bases between. CDR3 residues: CASSEVGVYSNQPQHF. The DNA of the CDR3 is TGTGCCAGCAGTGAAGTAGGGGTCTATAGCAATCAGCCCCAGCATTTT.